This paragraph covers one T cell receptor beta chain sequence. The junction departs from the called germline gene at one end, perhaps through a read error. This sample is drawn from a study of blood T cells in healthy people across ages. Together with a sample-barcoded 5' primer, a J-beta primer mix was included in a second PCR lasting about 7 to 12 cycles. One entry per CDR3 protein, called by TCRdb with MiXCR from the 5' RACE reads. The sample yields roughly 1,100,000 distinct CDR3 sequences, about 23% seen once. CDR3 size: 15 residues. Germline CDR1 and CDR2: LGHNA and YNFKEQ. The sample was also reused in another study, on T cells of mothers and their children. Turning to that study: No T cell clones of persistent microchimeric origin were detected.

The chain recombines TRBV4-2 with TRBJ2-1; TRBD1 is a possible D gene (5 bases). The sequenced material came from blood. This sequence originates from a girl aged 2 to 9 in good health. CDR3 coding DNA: TGTGCCAGCAGCCAAGTTACAGGCCAAAGTACAGAGCGGTTCTTC. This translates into CASSQVTGQSTERFF.